Below are 29 T cell receptor beta chains sequenced from a single sample in a study of blood T cell repertoires in COVID-19. The repertoire was sequenced with immunoSEQ multiplex PCR; TCRdb's copy has only in-frame clones and lacks some. This sample has 190,000 or so clones, with about 81% found just once. Sequencing was performed on peripheral blood. Receptors were obtained from a woman older than 75 with COVID-19, enrolled during active disease.

This chain links TRBV12-1 with TRBJ2-1; TRBD2 is the table's D call, not checked against the DNA. TRBV12-1 constitutes a pseudogene. The CDR3 extends over 15 amino acids. The DNA of the CDR3 is TGTGCCAGCAGGGATAGCGGGAGGTCGGGGAATGAGCAGTTCTTC. This sequence encodes CASRDSGRSGNEQFF.

The V gene is TRBV5-1, the J gene TRBJ2-7, with D unresolved. The CDR3 loop spans 13 amino acids. CDR1 and CDR2 from the germline V gene are SGHRS and YFSETQ. The ends were cut back, 4 bases at V and 3 bases at J, with 11 bases in the middle. CDR3 loop: CASSRDGDYEQYF. CDR3 DNA: TGCGCCAGCAGCCGCGATGGAGACTACGAGCAGTACTTC.

This clone was seen at least ten times. This chain joins TRBV7-2 and TRBJ1-1; D ambiguous. This CDR3 is built from 13 residues. Trimming took 3 bases from V and 6 from J, leaving 11 bases between them. Germline V lookup: CDR1 SGHTA, CDR2 FQGNSA. The CDR3 spells CASSLYGRAEAFF. The CDR3 coding sequence is TGTGCCAGCAGCTTGTATGGGCGCGCTGAAGCTTTCTTT.

The rearrangement joins TRBV7-9 to TRBJ2-7; D not certain. The V gene's germline CDR1 is SEHNR and CDR2 FQNEAQ (reference sequence). V was trimmed by 0 bases and J by 3 bases, leaving 9 bases between them. CDR3 size: 14 residues. The CDR3 DNA is TGTGCCAGCAGCTTAGCCGGAGTTTACTACGAGCAGTACTTC. The encoded protein is CASSLAGVYYEQYF.

This rearrangement joins TRBV24-1 to TRBJ2-5; 11 nucleotides align to TRBD2. The J segment lost 5 bases and the V segment lost 4 bases, leaving 5 bases of the junction unmatched. The germline gives CDR1 KGHDR, CDR2 SFDVKD. This CDR3 has 15 residues. The CDR3 region has the DNA TGTGCCACCAGTGAAGTAGCGGGGGGGCAGGAGACCCAGTACTTC. Amino acids: CATSEVAGGQETQYF.

This chain joins TRBV18 and TRBJ2-5; D remains unclear. V lost 2 bases and J lost 1, with 11 bases in between. There are 15 residues in the CDR3. CDR1 KGHSH and CDR2 LQKENI come from the germline V gene. In DNA, the CDR3 is TGTGCCAGCTCACCAGGTATACACACCCAAGAGACCCAGTACTTC. This codes for CASSPGIHTQETQYF.

V is TRBV7-2 and J is TRBJ2-3; the D gene is possibly TRBD2 (5 bases). Germline V CDR1 and CDR2: SGHTA, FQGNSA. Trimming shortened V by 1 base and J by 4 bases, and 15 bases separated the two germline ends. The CDR3 is 16 residues long. CDR3 nucleotide sequence: TGTGCCAGCAGCTTAGAGGCTAGAGCGGTACCAGATACGCAGTATTTT. Protein: CASSLEARAVPDTQYF.

This clone was seen more than once but under ten times. The chain is built from TRBV6-5 and TRBJ2-7, with D possibly being TRBD2 (5 bases). The CDR3 sequence is 16 residues long. Germline lookup yields CDR1 MNHEY and CDR2 SVGAGI. V was trimmed by 0 bases and J by 3 bases, leaving 15 bases between them. CDR3 loop: CASSYSPPGRGYEQYF. The CDR3 region has the DNA TGTGCCAGCAGTTACTCCCCCCCGGGTCGGGGCTACGAGCAGTACTTC.

The chain is built from TRBV3-1 (or the pseudogene TRBV3-2) and TRBJ2-1, with 9 nucleotides matching TRBD2. The CDR3 sequence is 15 residues long. J lost 1 base, V lost 6 bases, and 4 bases had no gene match. CDR1 is LGHDT, CDR2 YNNKEL, per germline (reference sequence). The CDR3, as DNA: TGTGCCAGCAGTCAGACTAGCGGATCCTACAATGAGCAGTTCTTC. It yields the protein CASSQTSGSYNEQFF.

V and J are TRBV5-1 and TRBJ1-1; 7 bases match TRBD1. With 3 bases clipped from V and 5 bases from J, the junction kept 10 bases outside the gene matches. The CDR3 is made up of 15 amino acids. The germline CDR1 and CDR2 sequences are SGHRS and YFSETQ. The CDR3 loop reads CASSSNQGGDTEAFF. DNA for the CDR3: TGCGCCAGCAGCTCGAACCAGGGGGGCGATACTGAAGCTTTCTTT.

This chain uses TRBV2 with TRBJ2-1; maybe TRBD2 (5 bases). V was trimmed by 3 bases and J by 0 bases, leaving 6 bases between them. This CDR3 has 14 residues. Germline CDR1 and CDR2: SNHLY and FYNNEI. The CDR3 nucleotides read TGTGCCAGCAGTGAGGGGAGCTCCTACAATGAGCAGTTCTTC. Its translation is CASSEGSSYNEQFF.

The V and J genes are TRBV7-3 and TRBJ2-2; the match to TRBD1 covers 9 bases. Germline V gives CDR1 SGHTA, CDR2 FQGTGA. This CDR3 has 16 amino acids. Trimming at V came to 5 bases and at J to 3 bases, leaving 7 bases not matched to a gene. This chain's CDR3 is CASSGGTGKYTGELFF. The CDR3 DNA sequence: TGTGCCAGCAGCGGCGGGACAGGGAAGTACACCGGGGAGCTGTTTTTT.

The V call is TRBV6-1, the J call TRBJ1-2; possible D gene TRBD1, 6 bases. CDR1 MNHNS and CDR2 SASEGT come from the germline V gene. There are 17 residues in the CDR3. Trimming left V 2 bases short and J 7 bases short, with 23 bases between. The CDR3 loop is CASSEYPSGQSIGGYTF. DNA for the CDR3: TGTGCCAGCAGTGAATATCCCTCTGGACAGTCAATAGGTGGCTACACCTTC.

The table lists this clone with a count of one. V is TRBV4-3 and J is TRBJ1-2, with TRBD1 as a possible D gene (5 bases). This CDR3 has 15 residues. V was cut by 1 base and J by 5 bases, with 14 bases left in between. CDR1 is LGHNA, CDR2 YSLEER, per germline. The CDR3 coding sequence is TGCGCCAGCAGCCAAGGATGGACGGACACTTATGGCTACACCTTC. This encodes CASSQGWTDTYGYTF.

This clone was recorded only once. CDR3 region: CASSIGGQGTDTQYF. The CDR3 DNA sequence: TGTGCCAGTAGTATCGGGGGACAGGGGACAGATACGCAGTATTTT. The V and J genes are TRBV19 and TRBJ2-3; 10 bases line up with TRBD1. The CDR3 has 15 amino acids. The germline CDR1 and CDR2 sequences are LNHDA and SQIVND (reference sequence). The ends lost 3 bases at V and 3 bases at J; junction bases unmatched: 3.

The V gene is TRBV11-2, the J gene TRBJ1-6; the match to TRBD1 covers 8 bases. J gave up 8 bases and V 1 base, and 16 bases lay outside the gene matches. The CDR3 extends over 19 amino acids. Germline CDR1 SGHAT, CDR2 FQNNGV. The CDR3 sequence is CASSLVRRTGIILDSPLHF. The CDR3 DNA follows: TGTGCCAGCAGCTTAGTCCGACGGACAGGGATAATCCTCGATTCACCCCTCCACTTT.

The table lists this clone with a few counts. Other nucleotide sequences in the sample specify the same CDR3. The chain joins TRBV11-2 to TRBJ2-2; TRBD1 aligns across 8 bases. Germline V gives CDR1 SGHAT, CDR2 FQNNGV. V lost 5 bases and J lost 2; bases outside the gene matches: 4. This CDR3 is built from 15 residues. CDR3 residues: CASSLTGGNTGELFF. In DNA form, the CDR3 reads TGTGCCAGCAGCCTTACAGGGGGAAACACCGGGGAGCTGTTTTTT.

The CDR3 spells CASSYPGGGRLTDTQYF. DNA of the CDR3: TGTGCCAGCAGTTATCCGGGGGGGGGCAGGCTCACAGATACGCAGTATTTT. The chain has TRBV6-2 or TRBV6-3 and TRBJ2-3; TRBD2 agrees at 8 bases. The CDR3 is made up of 17 amino acids. V dropped 3 bases and J dropped 2; count of bases not matched to a gene: 10. Germline loops: CDR1 MNHEY, CDR2 SVGEGT.

This chain joins TRBV9 and TRBJ2-3, with D possibly being TRBD2 (5 bases). Between the trimmed V and J ends, which lost 0 bases and 2 bases, there was a span of 10 bases. This CDR3 comprises 15 residues. Germline-derived CDR1 and CDR2 are SGDLS and YYNGEE. This chain's CDR3 is CASSVALTNTDTQYF. The CDR3 DNA follows: TGTGCCAGCAGCGTAGCCCTGACTAACACAGATACGCAGTATTTT.

V is TRBV7-8 and J is TRBJ2-1, with 7 bases that match TRBD2. Trimming removed 1 base from V and 4 bases from J; junction bases left unmatched: 7. The CDR3 extends over 16 amino acids. The germline CDR1 and CDR2 sequences are SGHVS and FQNEAQ. Here the CDR3 DNA reads TGTGCCAGCAGCTTAGTTTACGGGGGGACTTACAATGAGCAGTTCTTC. As protein: CASSLVYGGTYNEQFF. The whole variable domain, filled in from reference TRBV7-8 and TRBJ2-1, reads GAGVSQSPRYKVAKRGQDVALRCDPISGHVSLFWYQQALGQGPEFLTYFQNEAQLDKSGLPSDRFFAERPEGSVSTLKIQRTQQEDSAVYLCASSLVYGGTYNEQFFGPGTRLTVL.

CDR3 protein: CASSLGGVYSNQPQHF. CDR3 nucleotide sequence: TGTGCCAGCAGCTTAGGGGGGGTTTATAGCAATCAGCCCCAGCATTTT. This sequence joins TRBV7-2 and TRBJ1-5, with D possibly TRBD1 on 5 matching bases. This CDR3 has 16 residues. In germline, CDR1 is SGHTA, CDR2 FQGNSA. Trimming pared 1 base from V and 0 bases from J, leaving 10 bases between.

The V gene is TRBV19, the J gene TRBJ2-7; D gene uncertain. Trimming cost V 1 base and J 0 bases, with 7 bases left between them. The CDR3 spans 14 residues. From germline, CDR1 is LNHDA and CDR2 SQIVND (reference sequence). Here the CDR3 reads CASSIGYSSYEQYF. As DNA, the CDR3 is TGTGCCAGTAGTATAGGGTACAGCTCCTACGAGCAGTACTTC.

The chain carries TRBV28 and TRBJ2-5; 8 nucleotides line up with TRBD2. Germline trimming cut 3 bases from V and 7 bases from J; bases unmatched to any gene: 13. CDR3 size: 16 residues. From germline, CDR1 is MDHEN and CDR2 SYDVKM. CDR3 in amino acids: CASSFVAGGPGGTQYF. CDR3 sequence (DNA): TGTGCCAGCAGTTTCGTGGCGGGAGGACCTGGGGGGACCCAGTACTTC.

The V gene is TRBV19, the J gene TRBJ2-7; 9 bases agree with TRBD1. CDR3 size: 14 residues. The V gene's germline CDR1 is LNHDA and CDR2 SQIVND (reference sequence). Germline trimming cut 3 bases from V and 5 bases from J; bases unmatched to any gene: 5. CDR3 in DNA: TGTGCCAGTAGTATTGGGACAGGGCCAAACGAGCAGTACTTC. Its protein product is CASSIGTGPNEQYF.

The V and J genes are TRBV11-3 and TRBJ1-2; the D gene is possibly TRBD1 (5 bases). Germline loops: CDR1 SGHNT, CDR2 YENEEA. The V end lost 4 bases, the J end lost 5 bases, and 11 bases lay between the germline ends. This CDR3 has 13 residues. The CDR3 is CASSSDSMYGYTF. For the CDR3, the DNA is TGTGCCAGCAGCTCTGACAGCATGTATGGCTACACCTTC. Supplemented by reference TRBV11-3 and TRBJ1-2, the full variable domain reads EAGVVQSPRYKIIEKKQPVAFWCNPISGHNTLYWYLQNLGQGPELLIRYENEEAVDDSQLPKDRFSAERLKGVDSTLKIQPAELGDSAVYLCASSSDSMYGYTFGSGTRLTVV.

V gene TRBV9 combines with J gene TRBJ2-3, with 13 bases lining up with TRBD2. This CDR3 is built from 16 residues. CDR1 and CDR2 from the germline V gene are SGDLS and YYNGEE. The V segment lost 4 bases and the J segment 5 bases; nucleotides outside the gene matches: 7. The CDR3 sequence: CASSTGLAGEVDTQYF. The CDR3 coding sequence is TGTGCCAGCAGCACCGGACTAGCGGGAGAGGTAGATACGCAGTATTTT.

This rearrangement joins TRBV28 to TRBJ2-1, with 13 bases lining up with TRBD2. Germline V lookup: CDR1 MDHEN, CDR2 SYDVKM. V was clipped by 6 bases and J by 9 bases; unmatched bases: 8. The CDR3 has 15 amino acids. The CDR3 sequence: CASSPTSGRPTEQFF. The CDR3 nucleotides are TGTGCCAGCAGCCCGACTAGCGGGAGGCCCACTGAGCAGTTCTTC.

This clone was detected a few times. V and J are TRBV28 and TRBJ2-7, with 10 nucleotides matching TRBD1. CDR1 is MDHEN, CDR2 SYDVKM, per germline. The V segment lost 6 bases and the J segment 2 bases; nucleotides outside the gene matches: 7. The CDR3 covers 15 residues. CDR3 bases: TGTGCCAGCAGCACGGGACAGGGGACCGCCTACGAGCAGTACTTC. Residues: CASSTGQGTAYEQYF.

On this clone: Other DNA sequences of this sample code for an identical CDR3. V usage is TRBV30 and J usage is TRBJ1-6, with TRBD1 identical over 7 bases. CDR1 is GTSNPN, CDR2 SVGIG, per germline (reference sequence). The CDR3 totals 14 residues. V trimming: 1 base; J trimming: 5 bases; junction bases outside the gene matches: 2. CDR3 loop: CAWSGGQDNSPLHF. The CDR3 nucleotides read TGTGCCTGGAGTGGAGGACAGGATAATTCACCCCTCCACTTT.